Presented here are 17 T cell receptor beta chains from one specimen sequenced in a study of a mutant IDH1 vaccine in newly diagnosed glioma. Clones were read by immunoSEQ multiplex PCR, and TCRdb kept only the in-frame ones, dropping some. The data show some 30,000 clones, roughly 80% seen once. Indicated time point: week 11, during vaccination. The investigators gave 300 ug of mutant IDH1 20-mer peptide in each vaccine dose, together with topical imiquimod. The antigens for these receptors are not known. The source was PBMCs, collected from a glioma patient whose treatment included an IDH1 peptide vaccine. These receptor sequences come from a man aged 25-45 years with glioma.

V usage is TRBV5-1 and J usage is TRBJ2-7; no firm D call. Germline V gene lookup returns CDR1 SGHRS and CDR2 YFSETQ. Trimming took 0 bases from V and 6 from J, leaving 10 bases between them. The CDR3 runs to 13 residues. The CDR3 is CASSLALGGEQYF. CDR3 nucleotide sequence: TGCGCCAGCAGCTTGGCCTTAGGTGGCGAGCAGTACTTC. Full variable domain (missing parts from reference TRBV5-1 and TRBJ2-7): KAGVTQTPRYLIKTRGQQVTLSCSPISGHRSVSWYQQTPGQGLQFLFEYFSETQRNKGNFPGRFSGRQFSNSRSEMNVSTLELGDSALYLCASSLALGGEQYFGPGTRLTVT.

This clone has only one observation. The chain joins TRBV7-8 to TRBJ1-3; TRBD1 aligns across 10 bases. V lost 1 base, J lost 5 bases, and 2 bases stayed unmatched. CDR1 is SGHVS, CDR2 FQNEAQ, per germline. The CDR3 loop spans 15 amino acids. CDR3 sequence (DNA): TGTGCCAGCAGCTTAGGGGACAGGGGACGAAACACCATATATTTT. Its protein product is CASSLGDRGRNTIYF.

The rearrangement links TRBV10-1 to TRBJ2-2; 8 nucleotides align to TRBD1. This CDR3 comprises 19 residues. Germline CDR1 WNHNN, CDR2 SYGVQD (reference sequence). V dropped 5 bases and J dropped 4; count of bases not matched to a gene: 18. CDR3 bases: TGCGCCAGCAGTCCCCGACTGACAGGGGCGGTAGATATCACCGGGGAGCTGTTTTTT. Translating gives CASSPRLTGAVDITGELFF.

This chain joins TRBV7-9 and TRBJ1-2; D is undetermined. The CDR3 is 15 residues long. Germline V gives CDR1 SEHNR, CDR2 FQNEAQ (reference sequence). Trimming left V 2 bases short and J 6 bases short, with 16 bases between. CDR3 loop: CASSLNGVGPDGYTF. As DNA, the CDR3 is TGTGCCAGCAGCTTAAATGGGGTGGGCCCCGATGGCTACACCTTC.

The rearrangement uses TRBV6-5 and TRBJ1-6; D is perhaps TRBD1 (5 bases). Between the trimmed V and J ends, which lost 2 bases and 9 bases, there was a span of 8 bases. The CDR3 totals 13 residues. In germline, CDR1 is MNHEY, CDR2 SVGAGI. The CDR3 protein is CASSYGQGSPLHF. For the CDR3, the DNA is TGTGCCAGCAGTTACGGCCAGGGTTCACCCCTCCACTTT.

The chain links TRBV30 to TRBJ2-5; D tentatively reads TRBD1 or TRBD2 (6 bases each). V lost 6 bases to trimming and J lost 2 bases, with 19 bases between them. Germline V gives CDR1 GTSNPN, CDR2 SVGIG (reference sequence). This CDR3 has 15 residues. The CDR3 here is CACTSRGGLQETQYF. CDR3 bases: TGTGCCTGTACCTCTCGTGGGGGGCTACAAGAGACCCAGTACTTC.

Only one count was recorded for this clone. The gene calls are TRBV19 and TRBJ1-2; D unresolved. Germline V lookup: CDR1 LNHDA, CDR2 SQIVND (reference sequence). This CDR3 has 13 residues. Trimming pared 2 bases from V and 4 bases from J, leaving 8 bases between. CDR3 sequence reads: CASSILQSYGYTF. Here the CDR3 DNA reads TGTGCCAGTAGTATACTACAGTCCTATGGCTACACCTTC.

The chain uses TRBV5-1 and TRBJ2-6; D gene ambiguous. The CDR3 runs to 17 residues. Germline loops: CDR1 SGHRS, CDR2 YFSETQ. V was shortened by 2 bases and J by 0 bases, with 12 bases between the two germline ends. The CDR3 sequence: CASSLGPVNSGANVLTF. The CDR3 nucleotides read TGCGCCAGCAGCTTAGGACCCGTTAACTCTGGGGCCAACGTCCTGACTTTC.

The DNA of the CDR3 is TGTGCCAGCAGTTCCCTACTAGCGGGGGGATTTGGGGAGCAGTACTTC. Translation: CASSSLLAGGFGEQYF. V usage is TRBV6-6 and J usage is TRBJ2-7; 12 positions agree with TRBD2. The CDR3 contains 16 residues. The germline gives CDR1 MNHNY, CDR2 SVGAGI (reference sequence). The junction had 11 bases not matched to a gene; V was cut back by 4 bases and J by 7 bases.

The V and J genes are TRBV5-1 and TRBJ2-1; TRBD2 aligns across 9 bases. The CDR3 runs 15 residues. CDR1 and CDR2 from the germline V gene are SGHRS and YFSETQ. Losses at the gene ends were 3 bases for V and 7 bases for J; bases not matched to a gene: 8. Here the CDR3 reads CASSSLAGESNEQFF. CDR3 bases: TGCGCCAGCAGCTCCTTAGCGGGAGAATCAAATGAGCAGTTCTTC.

For the CDR3, the DNA is TGTGCCATCAGTGAGTCGAGTACTAGCGGGGGAACAGATACGCAGTATTTT. Translated: CAISESSTSGGTDTQYF. The chain is built from TRBV10-3 and TRBJ2-3; 11 bases agree with TRBD2. CDR1 and CDR2 (germline): ENHRY, SYGVKD. V shed 0 bases, J shed 3 bases, and the junction held 5 bases outside the gene matches. The CDR3 runs to 17 residues.

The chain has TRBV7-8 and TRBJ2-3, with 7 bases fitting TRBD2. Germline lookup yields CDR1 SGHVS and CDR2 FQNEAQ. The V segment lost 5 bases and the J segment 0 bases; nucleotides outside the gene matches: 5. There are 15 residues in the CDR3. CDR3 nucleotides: TGTGCCAGCAGCCGGGGACTATCCAGCACAGATACGCAGTATTTT. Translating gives CASSRGLSSTDTQYF.

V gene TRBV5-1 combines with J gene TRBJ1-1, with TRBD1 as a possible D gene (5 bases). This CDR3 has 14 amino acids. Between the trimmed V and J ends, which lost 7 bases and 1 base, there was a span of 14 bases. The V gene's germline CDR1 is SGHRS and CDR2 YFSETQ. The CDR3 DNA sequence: TGCGCCAGCCAGCCTCTCGGGACGAACACTGAAGCTTTCTTT. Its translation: CASQPLGTNTEAFF.

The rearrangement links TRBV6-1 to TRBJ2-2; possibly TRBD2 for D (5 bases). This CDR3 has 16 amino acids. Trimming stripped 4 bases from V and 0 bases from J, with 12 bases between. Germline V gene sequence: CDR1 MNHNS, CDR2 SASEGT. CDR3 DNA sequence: TGTGCCAGCAGTGTGTCTCTACTAGCGAACACCGGGGAGCTGTTTTTT. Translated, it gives CASSVSLLANTGELFF.

CDR3: CASSFQGRANSPLHF. As DNA, the CDR3 is TGTGCCAGCAGCTTTCAAGGACGGGCTAATTCACCCCTCCACTTT. The chain is built from TRBV13 and TRBJ1-6, with D uncertain. The CDR3 spans 15 residues. Between the trimmed V and J ends, which lost 3 bases and 6 bases, there was a span of 12 bases. The germline CDR1 and CDR2 sequences are PRHDT and FYEKMQ (reference sequence).

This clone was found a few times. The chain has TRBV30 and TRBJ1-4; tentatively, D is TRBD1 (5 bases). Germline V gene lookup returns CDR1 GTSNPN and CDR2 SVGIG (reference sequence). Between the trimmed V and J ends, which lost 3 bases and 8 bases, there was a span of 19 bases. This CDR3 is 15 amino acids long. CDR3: CAWRGDVQEGEKLFF. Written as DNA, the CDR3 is TGTGCCTGGAGGGGGGACGTCCAAGAGGGGGAAAAACTGTTTTTT.

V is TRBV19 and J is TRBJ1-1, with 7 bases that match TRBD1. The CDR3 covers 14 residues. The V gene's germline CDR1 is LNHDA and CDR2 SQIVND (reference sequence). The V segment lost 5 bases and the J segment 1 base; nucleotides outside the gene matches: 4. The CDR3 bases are TGTGCCAGTAGTGCCGGGACAGCGAACACTGAAGCTTTCTTT. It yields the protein CASSAGTANTEAFF.